The 29 T cell receptor beta chains reported below all come from one sample, sequenced in a study of radiotherapy plus CTLA-4 blockade in lung cancer. Clones were read by immunoSEQ multiplex PCR, and TCRdb kept only the in-frame ones, dropping some. Seen here are about 95,000 clones, under 90% observed once, and the top ten hold around 0.78%. The sample was peripheral blood, taken from a patient treated with radiotherapy plus ipilimumab. The receptors were gathered from a human donor with non-small cell lung cancer who had stable disease on radiotherapy plus ipilimumab.

This clone showed up just once. V and J are TRBV5-1 and TRBJ2-5; unclear D gene. The DNA end lines up better with TRBJ2-7; the J call may be wrong. The CDR3 has 14 amino acids. Germline lookup yields CDR1 SGHRS and CDR2 YFSETQ. The CDR3 DNA follows: TGCGCCAGCAGCTCCCGGGCCGCTTCCTACGAGCAGTACTTC. Translation gives CASSSRAASYEQYF.

J is TRBJ1-3 and V is TRBV29-1; possible D gene TRBD1, 5 bases. This CDR3 region has 11 residues. Trimming pared 7 bases from V and 2 bases from J, leaving 6 bases between. From germline, CDR1 is SQVTM and CDR2 ANQGSEA. The CDR3 region is CSARAGNTIYF. CDR3 nucleotides: TGCAGCGCCAGGGCTGGAAACACCATATATTTT.

The chain uses TRBV4-2 and TRBJ1-1; the match to TRBD1 covers 9 bases. V lost 4 bases and J lost 1; bases outside the gene matches: 7. CDR1 and CDR2 from the germline V gene are LGHNA and YNFKEQ. This CDR3 contains 16 residues. The CDR3 protein is CASSPPQGATNTEAFF. The CDR3 region has the DNA TGTGCCAGCAGCCCGCCACAGGGGGCTACGAACACTGAAGCTTTCTTT.

The chain employs TRBV7-3 and TRBJ2-7, with D perhaps being TRBD1 or TRBD2 (5 bases each). Trimming took 1 base from V and 2 from J, leaving 18 bases between them. CDR1 SGHTA and CDR2 FQGTGA come from the germline V gene. The CDR3 length is 17 residues. CDR3 sequence (DNA): TGTGCCAGCAGCTTAAGATCCGGGACCAATACCCCCTACGAGCAGTACTTC. Its translation is CASSLRSGTNTPYEQYF.

This chain uses TRBV28 with TRBJ1-2, with D possibly TRBD1 on 5 matching bases. The V and J ends lost 3 bases and 4 bases respectively, with 9 bases between them. The germline V gene has CDR1 MDHEN and CDR2 SYDVKM. The CDR3 is made up of 13 amino acids. CDR3 residues: CASSFQDSYGYTF. CDR3 DNA sequence: TGTGCCAGCAGTTTCCAAGACAGCTATGGCTACACCTTC.

This chain links TRBV29-1 with TRBJ1-2; tentatively, D is TRBD1 (6 bases). Between the trimmed V and J ends, which lost 7 bases and 5 bases, there was a span of 20 bases. The CDR3 sequence is 14 residues long. CDR1 and CDR2 from the germline V gene are SQVTM and ANQGSEA. CDR3 protein: CSGRGGERGYGYTF. In nucleotides, the CDR3 is TGCAGCGGGAGGGGCGGGGAGAGGGGGTATGGCTACACCTTC.

Only a few counts were recorded for this clone. V gene TRBV7-2 combines with J gene TRBJ1-5; possible D gene TRBD1, 5 bases. Germline-derived CDR1 and CDR2 are SGHTA and FQGNSA. CDR3 length equals 13 residues. The V end lost 6 bases, the J end lost 7 bases, and 13 bases lay between the germline ends. This chain's CDR3 is CASSGQGNQPQHF. The CDR3, as DNA: TGTGCCAGCAGTGGGCAGGGAAACCAGCCCCAGCATTTT.

V and J are TRBV7-6 and TRBJ2-1; no clear D gene. Germline CDR1 SGHVS, CDR2 FNYEAQ. Trimming took off 6 bases at V and 0 bases at J, with 9 bases between the two ends. The CDR3 consists of 14 residues. The CDR3 loop is CASSKDYSYNEQFF. The CDR3 bases are TGTGCCAGCAGTAAGGATTACTCCTACAATGAGCAGTTCTTC.

The chain combines TRBV29-1 with TRBJ1-2, with D tentatively TRBD1 (6 bases). Per germline, CDR1 SQVTM and CDR2 ANQGSEA. The CDR3 extends over 12 amino acids. In DNA form, the CDR3 reads TGCGGATCGGGGGGCAGTAACTATGGCTACACCTTC. Protein product: CGSGGSNYGYTF.

The V and J genes are TRBV25-1 and TRBJ2-2, with TRBD2 as a possible D gene (7 bases). Trimming cost V 7 bases and J 4 bases, with 22 bases left between them. This CDR3 comprises 17 residues. Germline assignment: CDR1 MGHDK and CDR2 SYGVNS. The CDR3 spells CASMPRTTRGGTGELFF. The CDR3 nucleotides are TGTGCCAGCATGCCCCGGACGACGAGGGGGGGCACCGGGGAGCTGTTTTTT.

The chain combines TRBV5-6 with TRBJ1-2; no clear D. CDR1 and CDR2 from the germline V gene are SGHDT and YYEEEE. The CDR3 contains 14 residues. V shed 0 bases and J shed 4 bases, with 10 bases lying between them. The CDR3 DNA reads as TGTGCCAGCAGCTTGGTGGGAGGAGGCTATGGCTACACCTTC. This translates into CASSLVGGGYGYTF.

This chain joins TRBV28 and TRBJ1-4, with D perhaps matching TRBD1 (5 bases). The length of the CDR3 is 15 residues. Germline V gene sequence: CDR1 MDHEN, CDR2 SYDVKM. Trimming left V 6 bases short and J 0 bases short, with 11 bases between. The CDR3 nucleotides are TGTGCCAGCAGGAGGGACTTTTCAACTAATGAAAAACTGTTTTTT. Translated, it gives CASRRDFSTNEKLFF.

The CDR3: CASSFLAGFF. CDR3 bases: TGTGCCAGCAGCTTCCTAGCCGGGTTCTTC. The gene calls are TRBV5-4 and TRBJ2-1, with D possibly matching TRBD2 (5 bases). CDR1 is SGHNT and CDR2 is YYREEE in the germline V gene (reference sequence). V lost 2 bases and J 15 bases, leaving 9 bases between the germline ends. The CDR3 covers 10 residues.

CDR3 sequence (DNA): TGTGCCAGCAGCTCCCCGACAGTCCCCAATGAGCAGTTCTTC. Its protein is CASSSPTVPNEQFF. The rearrangement links TRBV7-3 to TRBJ2-1; maybe TRBD1 (5 bases). The CDR3 contains 14 residues. Looked up from germline, CDR1 is SGHTA and CDR2 is FQGTGA. V was cut by 4 bases and J by 6 bases, with 13 bases left in between.

With regard to this clone: Other nucleotide sequences in the sample specify the same CDR3. The chain has TRBV5-1 and TRBJ1-3; D is ambiguous. The CDR3 spans 12 residues. The germline CDR1 and CDR2 sequences are SGHRS and YFSETQ. The ends were cut back, 0 bases at V and 7 bases at J, with 5 bases in the middle. CDR3 sequence reads: CASSLEGNTIYF. The CDR3 DNA follows: TGCGCCAGCAGCTTGGAGGGTAACACCATATATTTT.

The CDR3 bases are TGTGCCAGCCACACCGACAGGGGAACTGAAGCTTTCTTT. Translating gives CASHTDRGTEAFF. The J gene is TRBJ1-1, the V gene TRBV27; 8 bases line up with TRBD1. Trimming removed 8 bases from V and 5 bases from J; junction bases left unmatched: 7. The CDR3 is 13 residues long. Germline values: CDR1 MNHEY, CDR2 SMNVEV (reference sequence).

The V call is TRBV21-1, the J call TRBJ1-6; TRBD1 is the table's D call, not checked against the DNA. TRBV21-1 has pseudogene status. CDR3 length: 17 amino acids. The CDR3 coding sequence is TGTGCCAGCAGCAAACGGGACCGACAGGGCGGTGTTTCACCCCTCCACTTT. It codes for CASSKRDRQGGVSPLHF.

V gene TRBV28 combines with J gene TRBJ1-1; 7 bases fit TRBD1. Germline V CDR1 and CDR2: MDHEN, SYDVKM. The ends lost 5 bases at V and 4 bases at J; junction bases unmatched: 4. The CDR3 runs 13 residues. CDR3: CASSGEGATEAFF. DNA for the CDR3: TGTGCCAGCAGTGGGGAGGGGGCCACTGAAGCTTTCTTT.

V is TRBV5-1 and J is TRBJ2-3; D gene ambiguous. The CDR3 is 15 amino acids. Germline CDR1 reads SGHRS; CDR2 reads YFSETQ. Trimming left V 0 bases short and J 3 bases short, with 11 bases between. As DNA, the CDR3 is TGCGCCAGCAGCTTGGGGACGCCGACTACAGATACGCAGTATTTT. Its translation is CASSLGTPTTDTQYF.

For this clone: The CDR3 ends on some other residue instead of the conserved phenylalanine or tryptophan, so this is likely a read error. The chain couples TRBV29-1 to TRBJ2-7; D is possibly TRBD1 or TRBD2 (5 bases each). Germline V gene data show CDR1 as SQVTM and CDR2 as ANQGSEA. The CDR3 totals 11 residues. Trimming took 4 bases from V and 2 from J, leaving 6 bases between them. The CDR3 loop is CSVGDAYEQYL. For the CDR3, the DNA is TGCAGCGTTGGGGACGCCTACGAGCAGTACCTC.

This clone appeared a single time. The chain combines TRBV30 with TRBJ1-5, with 7 bases fitting TRBD1. The CDR3 contains 15 residues. Trimming took 1 base from V and 3 from J; bases not matched to a gene: 6. In germline, CDR1 is GTSNPN, CDR2 SVGIG (reference sequence). CDR3 region: CAWSAPGQYNQPQHF. CDR3 DNA sequence: TGTGCCTGGAGTGCACCGGGACAGTACAATCAGCCCCAGCATTTT.

This clone showed up just once. The J gene is TRBJ2-7, the V gene TRBV6-5; D gene uncertain. This CDR3 region has 13 residues. Germline CDR1 reads MNHEY; CDR2 reads SVGAGI. Trimming pared 4 bases from V and 0 bases from J, leaving 7 bases between. In nucleotides, the CDR3 is TGTGCCAGCAGTTCCGATTTCTCCTACGAGCAGTACTTC. This codes for CASSSDFSYEQYF.

The chain uses TRBV7-9 and TRBJ1-2, with unresolved D. The CDR3 is made up of 13 amino acids. Trimming took 3 bases from V and 2 from J, leaving 7 bases between them. The germline CDR1 and CDR2 sequences are SEHNR and FQNEAQ (reference sequence). The CDR3 DNA sequence: TGTGCCAGCAGCTTGGACGGGAACTATGGCTACACCTTC. Its translation: CASSLDGNYGYTF.

This clone appeared a few times. The chain has TRBV7-3 and TRBJ2-5, with 9 bases aligning to TRBD2. The length of the CDR3 is 18 residues. V was pared by 5 bases and J by 0 bases, with 13 bases of the junction left unmatched. CDR1 is SGHTA, CDR2 FQGTGA, per germline. CDR3 bases: TGTGCCAGCAGCCCATCGGGCGGCGGGGGGGCCCACCAAGAGACCCAGTACTTC. Translation: CASSPSGGGGAHQETQYF.

This sequence joins TRBV4-1 and TRBJ2-3, with 10 bases fitting TRBD2. This CDR3 comprises 17 residues. Trimming cost V 0 bases and J 4 bases; bases outside gene matches: 7. Per germline, CDR1 MGHRA and CDR2 YSYEKL. This CDR3 reads CASSQDIAGGIADTQYF. DNA of the CDR3: TGCGCCAGCAGCCAAGATATAGCGGGGGGAATTGCAGATACGCAGTATTTT.

CDR3 amino acids: CASAPARGRVETQYF. CDR3 DNA: TGTGCCAGCGCCCCCGCGAGAGGGCGGGTGGAGACCCAGTACTTC. The chain combines TRBV7-9 with TRBJ2-5; D is possibly TRBD2 (5 bases). Per germline, CDR1 SEHNR and CDR2 FQNEAQ (reference sequence). Between the trimmed V and J ends, which lost 8 bases and 5 bases, there was a span of 21 bases. The CDR3 extends over 15 amino acids.

The rearrangement uses TRBV19 and TRBJ2-1; TRBD2 matches 10 bases. Losses at the gene ends were 5 bases for V and 6 bases for J; bases not matched to a gene: 4. This CDR3 is built from 14 residues. Germline CDR1 reads LNHDA; CDR2 reads SQIVND (reference sequence). This CDR3 reads CASSGLAGVNEQFF. In DNA form, the CDR3 reads TGTGCCAGTAGTGGTCTAGCGGGAGTCAATGAGCAGTTCTTC.

This CDR3 reads CASSGKTGESGNTIYF. CDR3 sequence (DNA): TGTGCCAGCAGCGGGAAGACAGGGGAGAGTGGAAACACCATATATTTT. This chain joins TRBV7-9 and TRBJ1-3, with 8 bases identical to TRBD1. Germline CDR1 reads SEHNR; CDR2 reads FQNEAQ (reference sequence). The trim removed 5 bases at V and 3 bases at J, leaving 9 bases unmatched. The CDR3 extends over 16 amino acids.

The chain uses TRBV4-1 and TRBJ2-3; a weak D match, TRBD1 (6 bases). Trimming left V 2 bases short and J 2 bases short, with 20 bases between. The CDR3 covers 18 residues. The germline V gene encodes CDR1 MGHRA and CDR2 YSYEKL. The CDR3 DNA is TGCGCCAGCAGCCAAAGAATAAACACAGGGTGGAACACAGATACGCAGTATTTT. Its translation: CASSQRINTGWNTDTQYF.